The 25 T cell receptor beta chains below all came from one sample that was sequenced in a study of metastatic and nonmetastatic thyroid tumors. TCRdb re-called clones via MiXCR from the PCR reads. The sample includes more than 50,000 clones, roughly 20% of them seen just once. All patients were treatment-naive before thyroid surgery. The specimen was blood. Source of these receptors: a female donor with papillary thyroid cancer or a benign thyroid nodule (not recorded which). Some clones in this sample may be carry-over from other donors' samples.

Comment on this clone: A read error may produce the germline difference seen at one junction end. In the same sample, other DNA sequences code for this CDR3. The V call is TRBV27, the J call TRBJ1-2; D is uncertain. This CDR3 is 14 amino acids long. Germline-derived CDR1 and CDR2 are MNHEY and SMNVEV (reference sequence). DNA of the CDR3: TGTGCCAGCAGTTTAAGAGCAGGAATTAATGGGTACACCTTC. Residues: CASSLRAGINGYTF.

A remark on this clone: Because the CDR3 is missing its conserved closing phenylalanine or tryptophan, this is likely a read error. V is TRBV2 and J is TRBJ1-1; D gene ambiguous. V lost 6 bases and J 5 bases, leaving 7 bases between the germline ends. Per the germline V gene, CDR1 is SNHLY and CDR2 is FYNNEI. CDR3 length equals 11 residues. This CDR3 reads CASSPLTEAFC. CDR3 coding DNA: TGTGCCAGCAGCCCTTTAACTGAAGCTTTCTGT.

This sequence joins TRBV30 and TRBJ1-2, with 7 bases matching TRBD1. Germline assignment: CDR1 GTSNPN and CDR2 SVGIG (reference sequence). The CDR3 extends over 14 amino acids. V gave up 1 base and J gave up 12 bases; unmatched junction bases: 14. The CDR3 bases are TGTGCCTGGAGTGGGGGACAGTTCATTATGGCTAACACCTTC. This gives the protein CAWSGGQFIMANTF. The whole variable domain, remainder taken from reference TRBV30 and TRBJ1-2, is SQTIHQWPATLVQPVGSPLSLECTVEGTSNPNLYWYRQAAGRGLQLLFYSVGIGQISSEVPQNLSASRPQDRQFILSSKKLLLSDSGFYLCAWSGGQFIMANTFGSGTRLTVV.

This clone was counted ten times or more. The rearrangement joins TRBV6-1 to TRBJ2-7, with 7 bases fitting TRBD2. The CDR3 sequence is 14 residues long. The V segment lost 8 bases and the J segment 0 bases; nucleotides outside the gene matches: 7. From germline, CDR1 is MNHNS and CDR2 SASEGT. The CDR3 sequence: CASPGGTASYEQYF. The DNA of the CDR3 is TGTGCCAGCCCCGGGGGGACGGCCTCCTACGAGCAGTACTTC.

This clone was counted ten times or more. CDR3 nucleotide sequence: TGTGCCAGCAGCTCCGGGCTGAGATCAGTGGGTGGCTACACCTTC. Its translation: CASSSGLRSVGGYTF. This chain connects TRBV5-6 to TRBJ1-2; D unresolved. Trimming removed 3 bases from V and 7 bases from J, with 19 bases in between. Germline assignment: CDR1 SGHDT and CDR2 YYEEEE. This CDR3 has 15 residues.

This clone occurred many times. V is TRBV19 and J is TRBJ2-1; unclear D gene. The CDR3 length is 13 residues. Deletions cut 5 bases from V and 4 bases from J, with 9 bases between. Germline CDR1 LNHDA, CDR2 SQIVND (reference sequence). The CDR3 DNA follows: TGTGCCAGTAGTCCCACTGGTTACAATGAGCAGTTCTTC. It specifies CASSPTGYNEQFF.

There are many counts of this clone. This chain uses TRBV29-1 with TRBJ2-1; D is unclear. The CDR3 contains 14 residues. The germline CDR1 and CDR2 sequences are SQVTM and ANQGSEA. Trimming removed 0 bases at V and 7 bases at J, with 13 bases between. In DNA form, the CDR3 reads TGCAGCGTTGAAGAACCTTACTTAGGAAATGAGCAGTTCTTC. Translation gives CSVEEPYLGNEQFF.

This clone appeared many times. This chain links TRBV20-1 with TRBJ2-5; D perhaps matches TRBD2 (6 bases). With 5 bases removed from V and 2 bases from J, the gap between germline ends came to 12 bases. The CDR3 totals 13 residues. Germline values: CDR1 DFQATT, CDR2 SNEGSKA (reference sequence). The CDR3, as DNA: TGCAGTGCTGAAGGGACTGATCAAGAGACCCAGTACTTC. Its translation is CSAEGTDQETQYF.

CDR3 sequence reads: CASSVSGGEKLFF. CDR3 nucleotides: TGTGCCAGCAGCGTTTCAGGTGGGGAAAAACTGTTTTTT. The gene calls are TRBV9 and TRBJ1-4; D ambiguous. Trimming took off 2 bases at V and 8 bases at J, with 10 bases between the two ends. CDR3 length equals 13 residues. Germline CDR1 is SGDLS and CDR2 is YYNGEE.

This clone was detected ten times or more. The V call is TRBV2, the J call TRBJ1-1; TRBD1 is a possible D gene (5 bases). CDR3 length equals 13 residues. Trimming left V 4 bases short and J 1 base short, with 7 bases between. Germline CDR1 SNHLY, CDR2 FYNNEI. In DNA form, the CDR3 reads TGTGCCAGCAGTGTTCAGGGGAACACTGAAGCTTTCTTT. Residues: CASSVQGNTEAFF.

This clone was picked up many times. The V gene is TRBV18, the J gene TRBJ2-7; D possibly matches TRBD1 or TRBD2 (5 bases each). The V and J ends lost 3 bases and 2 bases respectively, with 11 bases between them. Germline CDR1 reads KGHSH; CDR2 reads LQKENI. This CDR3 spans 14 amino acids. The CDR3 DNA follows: TGTGCCAGCTCACCCTGGGACCGTCCCTACGAGCAGTACTTC. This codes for CASSPWDRPYEQYF.

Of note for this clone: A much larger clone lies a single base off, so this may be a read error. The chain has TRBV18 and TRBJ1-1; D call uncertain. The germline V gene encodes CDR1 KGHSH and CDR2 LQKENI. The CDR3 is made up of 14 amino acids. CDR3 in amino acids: CASSRGPADTEAFF. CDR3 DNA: TGTGCCAGCTCACGGGGTCCGGCAGACACTGAAGCCTTCTTT.

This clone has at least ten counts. The CDR3 spells CASSTSTGVETQYF. DNA of the CDR3: TGTGCCAGCAGCACATCGACAGGGGTAGAGACCCAGTACTTC. V is TRBV5-8 and J is TRBJ2-5, with 8 bases matching TRBD1. After removal of 4 bases from V and 4 bases from J, the junction contained 6 bases not matched to a gene. CDR1 and CDR2 from the germline V gene are SGHTS and YDEGEE. This CDR3 contains 14 residues.

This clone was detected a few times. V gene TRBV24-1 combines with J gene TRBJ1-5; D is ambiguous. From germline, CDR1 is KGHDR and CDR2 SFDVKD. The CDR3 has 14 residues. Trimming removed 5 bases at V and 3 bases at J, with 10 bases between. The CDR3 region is CATSARGNNQPQHF. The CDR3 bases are TGTGCCACCAGTGCCCGCGGAAACAATCAGCCCCAGCATTTT.

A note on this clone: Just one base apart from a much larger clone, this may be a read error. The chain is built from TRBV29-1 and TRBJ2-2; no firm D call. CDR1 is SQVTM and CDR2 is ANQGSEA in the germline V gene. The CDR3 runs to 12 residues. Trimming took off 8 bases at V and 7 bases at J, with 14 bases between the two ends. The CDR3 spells CSFIAPVGELFF. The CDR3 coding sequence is TGCAGCTTTATTGCACCGGTCGGGGAGCTGTTTTTT.

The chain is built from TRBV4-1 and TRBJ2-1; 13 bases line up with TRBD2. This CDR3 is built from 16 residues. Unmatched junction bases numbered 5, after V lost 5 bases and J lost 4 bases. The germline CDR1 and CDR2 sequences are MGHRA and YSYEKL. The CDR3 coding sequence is TGCGCCAGCAGCGATACGGGACTAGCGGGGTACAATGAGCAGTTCTTC. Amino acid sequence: CASSDTGLAGYNEQFF.

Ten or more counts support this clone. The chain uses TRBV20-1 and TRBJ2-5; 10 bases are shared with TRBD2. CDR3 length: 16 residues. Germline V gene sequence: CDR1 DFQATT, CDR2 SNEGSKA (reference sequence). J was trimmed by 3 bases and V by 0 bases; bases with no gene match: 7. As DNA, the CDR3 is TGCAGTGCTAGAGATTTTACTAGCGGGACAGAAGAGACCCAGTACTTC. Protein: CSARDFTSGTEETQYF.

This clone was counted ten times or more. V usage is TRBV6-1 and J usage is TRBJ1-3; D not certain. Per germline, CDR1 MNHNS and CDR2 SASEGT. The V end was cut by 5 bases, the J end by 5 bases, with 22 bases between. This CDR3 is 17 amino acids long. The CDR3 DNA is TGTGCCAGCAGTTCCCTTTTAGTGTACAGTCGGCGAAACACCATATATTTT. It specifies CASSSLLVYSRRNTIYF.

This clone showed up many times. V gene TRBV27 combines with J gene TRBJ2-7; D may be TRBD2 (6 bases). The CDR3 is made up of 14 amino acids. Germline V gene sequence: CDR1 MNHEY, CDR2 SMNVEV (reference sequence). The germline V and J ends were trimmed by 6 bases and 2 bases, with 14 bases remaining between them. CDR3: CASSATGRPYEQYF. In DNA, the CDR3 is TGTGCCAGCAGCGCTACGGGGAGGCCCTACGAGCAGTACTTC.

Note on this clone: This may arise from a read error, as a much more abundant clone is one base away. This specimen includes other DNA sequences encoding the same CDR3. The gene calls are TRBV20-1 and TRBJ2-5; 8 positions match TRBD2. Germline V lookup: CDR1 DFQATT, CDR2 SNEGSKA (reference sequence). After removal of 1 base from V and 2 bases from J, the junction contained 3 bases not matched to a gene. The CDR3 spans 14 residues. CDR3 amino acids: CSARGTSGQETQYF. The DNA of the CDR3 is TGCAGTGCTAGAGGTACTAGCGGTCAAGAGACCCAGTACTTC.

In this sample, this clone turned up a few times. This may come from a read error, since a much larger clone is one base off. The CDR3 reads CSVGPSGLLNYGYTF. Here the CDR3 DNA reads TGCAGCGTCGGGCCCAGTGGACTATTAAACTATGGCTACACCTTC. V is TRBV29-1 and J is TRBJ1-2; D gene uncertain. Trimming took off 6 bases at V and 2 bases at J, with 19 bases between the two ends. The CDR3 covers 15 residues. Per the germline V gene, CDR1 is SQVTM and CDR2 is ANQGSEA.

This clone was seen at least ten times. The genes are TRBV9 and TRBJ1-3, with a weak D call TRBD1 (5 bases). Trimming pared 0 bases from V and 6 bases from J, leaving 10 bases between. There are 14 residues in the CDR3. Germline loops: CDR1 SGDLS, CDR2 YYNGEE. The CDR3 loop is CASSVEGFENTIYF. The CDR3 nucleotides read TGTGCCAGCAGCGTAGAGGGGTTCGAAAACACCATATATTTT.

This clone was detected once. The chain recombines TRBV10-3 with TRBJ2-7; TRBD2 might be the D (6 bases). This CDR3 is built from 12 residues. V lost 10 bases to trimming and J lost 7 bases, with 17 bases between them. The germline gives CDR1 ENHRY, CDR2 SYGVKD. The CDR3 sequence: CATTMSGREQYF. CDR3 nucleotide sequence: TGTGCCACTACCATGTCAGGGAGGGAGCAGTACTTC.

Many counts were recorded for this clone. The CDR3 DNA reads TGTGCCAGCAGTCCTAGTAAGCGGCAAGAGACCCAGTACTTC. It is translated as CASSPSKRQETQYF. The chain is built from TRBV2 and TRBJ2-5, with a weak D call TRBD2 (5 bases). The CDR3 is made up of 14 amino acids. V was shortened by 5 bases and J by 2 bases, with 12 bases between the two germline ends. In germline, CDR1 is SNHLY, CDR2 FYNNEI.

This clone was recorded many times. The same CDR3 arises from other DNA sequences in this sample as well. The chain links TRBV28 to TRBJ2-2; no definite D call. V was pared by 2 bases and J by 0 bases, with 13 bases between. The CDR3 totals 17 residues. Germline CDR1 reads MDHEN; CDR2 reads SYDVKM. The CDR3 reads CASSLLGILANTGELFF. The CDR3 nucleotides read TGTGCCAGCAGTTTACTTGGAATACTCGCGAACACCGGGGAGCTGTTTTTT.